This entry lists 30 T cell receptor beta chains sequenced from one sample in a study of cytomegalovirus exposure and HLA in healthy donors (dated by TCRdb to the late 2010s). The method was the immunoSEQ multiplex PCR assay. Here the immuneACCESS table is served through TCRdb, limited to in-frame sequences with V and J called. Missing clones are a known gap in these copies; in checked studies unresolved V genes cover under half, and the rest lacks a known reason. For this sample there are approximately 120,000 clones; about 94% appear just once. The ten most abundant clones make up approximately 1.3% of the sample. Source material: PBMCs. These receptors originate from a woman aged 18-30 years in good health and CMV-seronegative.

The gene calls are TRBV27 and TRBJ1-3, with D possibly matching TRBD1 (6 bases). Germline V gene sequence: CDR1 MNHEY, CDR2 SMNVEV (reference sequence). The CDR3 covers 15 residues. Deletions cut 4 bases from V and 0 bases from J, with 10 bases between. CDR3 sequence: CASSSTGDSGNTIYF. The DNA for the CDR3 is TGTGCCAGCAGTTCGACAGGTGACTCTGGAAACACCATATATTTT.

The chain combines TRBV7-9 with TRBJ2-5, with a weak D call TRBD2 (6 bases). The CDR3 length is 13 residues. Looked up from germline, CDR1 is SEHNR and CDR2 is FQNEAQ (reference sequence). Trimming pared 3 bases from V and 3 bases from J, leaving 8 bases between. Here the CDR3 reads CASSFGGEETQYF. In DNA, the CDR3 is TGTGCCAGCAGCTTCGGCGGGGAAGAGACCCAGTACTTC.

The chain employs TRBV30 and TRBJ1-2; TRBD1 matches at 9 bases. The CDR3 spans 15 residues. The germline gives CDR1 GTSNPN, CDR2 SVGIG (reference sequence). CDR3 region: CARRARDRDFYGYTF. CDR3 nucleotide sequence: TGTGCTCGGAGGGCACGGGACAGGGACTTCTATGGCTACACCTTC.

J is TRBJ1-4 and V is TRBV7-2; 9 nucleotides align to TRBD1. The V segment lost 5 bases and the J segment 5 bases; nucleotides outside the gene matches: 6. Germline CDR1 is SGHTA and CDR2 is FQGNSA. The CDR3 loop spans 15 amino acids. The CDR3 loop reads CASSLQGAGNEKLFF. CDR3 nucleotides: TGTGCCAGCAGCCTACAGGGGGCGGGGAATGAAAAACTGTTTTTT. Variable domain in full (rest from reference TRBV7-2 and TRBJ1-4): GAGVSQSPSNKVTEKGKDVELRCDPISGHTALYWYRQSLGQGLEFLIYFQGNSAPDKSGLPSDRFSAERTGGSVSTLTIQRTQQEDSAVYLCASSLQGAGNEKLFFGSGTQLSVL.

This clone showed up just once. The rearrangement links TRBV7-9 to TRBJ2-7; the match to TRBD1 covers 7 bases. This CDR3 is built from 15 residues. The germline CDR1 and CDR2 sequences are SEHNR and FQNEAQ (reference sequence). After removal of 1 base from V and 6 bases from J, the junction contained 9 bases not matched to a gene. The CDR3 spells CASSLVSWTGTEQYF. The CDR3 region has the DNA TGTGCCAGCAGCTTAGTAAGTTGGACAGGTACCGAGCAGTACTTC.

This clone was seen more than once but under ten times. CDR3 loop: CASSYDGSGSPLHF. The CDR3 nucleotides are TGTGCCAGCAGTTATGACGGCTCAGGGTCACCCCTCCACTTT. The genes are TRBV6-5 and TRBJ1-6; a weak D match, TRBD1 (5 bases). The CDR3 consists of 14 residues. Germline CDR1 reads MNHEY; CDR2 reads SVGAGI. V was clipped by 3 bases and J by 10 bases, with 13 bases between them.

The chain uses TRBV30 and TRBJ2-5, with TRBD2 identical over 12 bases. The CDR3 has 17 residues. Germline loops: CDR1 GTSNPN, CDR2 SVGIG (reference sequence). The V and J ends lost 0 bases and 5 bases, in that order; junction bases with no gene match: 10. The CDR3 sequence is CAWSVGLAGGPLETQYF. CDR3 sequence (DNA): TGTGCCTGGAGTGTGGGGCTAGCGGGAGGGCCCTTGGAGACCCAGTACTTC.

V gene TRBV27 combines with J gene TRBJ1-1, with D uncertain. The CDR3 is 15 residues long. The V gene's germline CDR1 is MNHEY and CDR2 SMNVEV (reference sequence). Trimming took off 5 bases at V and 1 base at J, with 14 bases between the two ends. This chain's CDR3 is CASSPLYTGNTEAFF. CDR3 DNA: TGTGCCAGCAGTCCCCTCTATACCGGGAACACTGAAGCTTTCTTT.

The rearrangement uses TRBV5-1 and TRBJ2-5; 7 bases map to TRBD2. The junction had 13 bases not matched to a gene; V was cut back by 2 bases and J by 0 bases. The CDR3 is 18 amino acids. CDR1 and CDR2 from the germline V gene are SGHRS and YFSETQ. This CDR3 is CASSFGISSGGDQETQYF. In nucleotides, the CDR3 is TGCGCCAGCAGCTTTGGAATATCTTCTGGGGGGGACCAAGAGACCCAGTACTTC.

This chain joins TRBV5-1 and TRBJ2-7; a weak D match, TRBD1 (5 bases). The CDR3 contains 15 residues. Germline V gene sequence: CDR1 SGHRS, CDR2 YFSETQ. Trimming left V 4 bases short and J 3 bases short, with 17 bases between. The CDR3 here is CASSPIQDQGYEQYF. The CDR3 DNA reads TGCGCCAGCAGCCCGATACAAGACCAGGGCTACGAGCAGTACTTC.

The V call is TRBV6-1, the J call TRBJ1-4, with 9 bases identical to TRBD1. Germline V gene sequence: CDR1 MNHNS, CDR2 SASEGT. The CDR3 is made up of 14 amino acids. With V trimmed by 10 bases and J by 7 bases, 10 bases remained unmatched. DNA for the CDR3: TGTGCCACCAATCCCTGGACAGGGGTTGAAAAACTGTTTTTT. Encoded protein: CATNPWTGVEKLFF.

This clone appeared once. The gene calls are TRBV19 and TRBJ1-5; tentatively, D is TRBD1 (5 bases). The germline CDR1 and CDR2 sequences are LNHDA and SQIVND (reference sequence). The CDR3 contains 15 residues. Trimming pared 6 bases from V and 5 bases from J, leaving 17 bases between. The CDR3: CASSPGVRRDQPQHF. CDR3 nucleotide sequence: TGTGCCAGTAGCCCCGGAGTTCGCAGGGATCAGCCCCAGCATTTT.

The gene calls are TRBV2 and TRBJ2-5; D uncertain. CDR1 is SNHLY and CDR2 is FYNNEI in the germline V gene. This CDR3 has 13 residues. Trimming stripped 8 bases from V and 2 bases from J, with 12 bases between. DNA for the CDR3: TGTGCCAGCCATTTGGCTTCACAAGAGACCCAGTACTTC. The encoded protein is CASHLASQETQYF.

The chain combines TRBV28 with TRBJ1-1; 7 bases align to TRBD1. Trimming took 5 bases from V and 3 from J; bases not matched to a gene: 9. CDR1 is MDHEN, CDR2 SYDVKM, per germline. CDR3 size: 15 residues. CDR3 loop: CASSAAGTVDTEAFF. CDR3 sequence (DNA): TGTGCCAGCAGTGCCGCCGGGACAGTGGACACTGAAGCTTTCTTT.

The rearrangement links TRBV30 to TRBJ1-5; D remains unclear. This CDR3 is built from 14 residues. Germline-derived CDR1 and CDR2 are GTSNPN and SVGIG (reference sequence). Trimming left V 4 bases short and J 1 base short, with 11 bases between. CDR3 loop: CAWIPRGSNQPQHF. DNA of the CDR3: TGTGCCTGGATTCCCCGGGGAAGCAATCAGCCCCAGCATTTT.

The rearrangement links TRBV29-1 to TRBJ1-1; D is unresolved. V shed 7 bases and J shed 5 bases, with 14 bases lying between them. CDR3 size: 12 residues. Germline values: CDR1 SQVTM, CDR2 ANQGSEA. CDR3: CSADLSGTEAFF. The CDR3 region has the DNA TGCAGCGCCGATCTCAGCGGTACTGAAGCTTTCTTT.

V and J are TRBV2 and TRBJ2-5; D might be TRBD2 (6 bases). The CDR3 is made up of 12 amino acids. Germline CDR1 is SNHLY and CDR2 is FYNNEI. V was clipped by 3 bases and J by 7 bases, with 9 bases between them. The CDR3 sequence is CASSDREATQYF. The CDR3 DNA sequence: TGTGCCAGCAGTGACAGGGAGGCGACCCAGTACTTC.

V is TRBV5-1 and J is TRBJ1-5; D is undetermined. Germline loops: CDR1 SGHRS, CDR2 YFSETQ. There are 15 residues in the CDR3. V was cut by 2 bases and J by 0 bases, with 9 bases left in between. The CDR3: CASSFDSNSNQPQHF. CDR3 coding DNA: TGCGCCAGCAGCTTTGACTCTAATAGCAATCAGCCCCAGCATTTT.

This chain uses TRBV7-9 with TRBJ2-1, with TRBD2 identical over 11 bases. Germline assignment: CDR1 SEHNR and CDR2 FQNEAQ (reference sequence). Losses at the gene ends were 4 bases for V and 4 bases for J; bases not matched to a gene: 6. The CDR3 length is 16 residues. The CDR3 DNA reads TGTGCCAGCAGCTCGACTAGCGGGACGTATTACAATGAGCAGTTCTTC. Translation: CASSSTSGTYYNEQFF.

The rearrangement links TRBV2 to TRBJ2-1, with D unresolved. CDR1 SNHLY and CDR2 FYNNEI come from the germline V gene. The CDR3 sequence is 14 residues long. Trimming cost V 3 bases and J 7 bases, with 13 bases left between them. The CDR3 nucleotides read TGTGCCAGCAGTGAGAGTACCTGGGCTAATGAGCAGTTCTTC. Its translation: CASSESTWANEQFF.

CDR3 sequence: CASISTAWGAEAFF. The CDR3 DNA is TGTGCCAGCATAAGTACCGCTTGGGGAGCTGAAGCTTTCTTT. V gene TRBV6-5 combines with J gene TRBJ1-1; no firm D call. V was pared by 7 bases and J by 6 bases, with 18 bases between. The CDR3 spans 14 residues. Germline V gene sequence: CDR1 MNHEY, CDR2 SVGAGI.

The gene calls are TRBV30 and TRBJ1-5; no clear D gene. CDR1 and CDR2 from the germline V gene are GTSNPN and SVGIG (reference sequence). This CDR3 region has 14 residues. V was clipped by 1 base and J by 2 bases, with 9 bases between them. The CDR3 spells CAWSGGRGNQPQHF. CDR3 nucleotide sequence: TGTGCCTGGAGTGGTGGGAGAGGCAATCAGCCCCAGCATTTT.

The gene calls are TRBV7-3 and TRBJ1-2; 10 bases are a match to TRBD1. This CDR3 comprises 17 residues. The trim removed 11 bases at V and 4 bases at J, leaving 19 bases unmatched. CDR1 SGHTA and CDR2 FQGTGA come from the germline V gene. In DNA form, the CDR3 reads TGTGCCGACACGGGGGAGACAGGGGGCGCTTGGGGCTATGGCTACACCTTC. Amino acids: CADTGETGGAWGYGYTF.

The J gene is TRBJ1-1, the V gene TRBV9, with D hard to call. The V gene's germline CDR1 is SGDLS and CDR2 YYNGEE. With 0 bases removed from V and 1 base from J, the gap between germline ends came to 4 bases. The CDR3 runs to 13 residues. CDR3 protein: CASSVAQNTEAFF. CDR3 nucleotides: TGTGCCAGCAGCGTAGCCCAGAACACTGAAGCTTTCTTT.

The CDR3 spells CATSRGGYNEQFF. CDR3 coding DNA: TGTGCCACCAGCAGAGGCGGTTACAATGAGCAGTTCTTC. This chain uses TRBV15 with TRBJ2-1; D is unresolved. With 1 base removed from V and 4 bases from J, the gap between germline ends came to 5 bases. CDR3 length: 13 residues. The germline gives CDR1 LNHNV, CDR2 YYDKDF (reference sequence). The full variable domain, rest sourced from reference TRBV15 and TRBJ2-1, is DAMVIQNPRYQVTQFGKPVTLSCSQTLNHNVMYWYQQKSSQAPKLLFHYYDKDFNNEADTPDNFQSRRPNTSFCFLDIRSPGLGDTAMYLCATSRGGYNEQFFGPGTRLTVL.

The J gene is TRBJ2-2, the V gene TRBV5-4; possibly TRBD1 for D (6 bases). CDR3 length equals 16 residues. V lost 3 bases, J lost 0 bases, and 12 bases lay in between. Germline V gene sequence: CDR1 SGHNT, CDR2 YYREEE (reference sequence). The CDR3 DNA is TGTGCCAGCAGCTCCCGGACAGACCCGAACACCGGGGAGCTGTTTTTT. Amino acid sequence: CASSSRTDPNTGELFF.

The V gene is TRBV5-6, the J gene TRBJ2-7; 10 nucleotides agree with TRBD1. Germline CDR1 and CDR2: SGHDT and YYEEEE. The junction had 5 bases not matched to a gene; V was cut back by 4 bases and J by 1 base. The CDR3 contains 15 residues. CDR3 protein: CASSAGTGASYEQYF. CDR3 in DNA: TGTGCCAGCAGCGCCGGGACAGGGGCATCCTACGAGCAGTACTTC.

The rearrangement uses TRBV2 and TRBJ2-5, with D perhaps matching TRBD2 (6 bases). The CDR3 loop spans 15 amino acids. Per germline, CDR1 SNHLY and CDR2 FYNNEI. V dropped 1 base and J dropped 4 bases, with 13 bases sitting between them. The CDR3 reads CASSEGGAGLETQYF. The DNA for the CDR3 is TGTGCCAGCAGTGAAGGGGGAGCGGGTTTAGAGACCCAGTACTTC.

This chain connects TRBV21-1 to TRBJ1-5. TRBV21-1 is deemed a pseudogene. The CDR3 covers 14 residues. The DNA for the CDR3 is TGTGCCAGCAGCAAACCCGGAGGATATCAGCCCCAGCATTTT. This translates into CASSKPGGYQPQHF.

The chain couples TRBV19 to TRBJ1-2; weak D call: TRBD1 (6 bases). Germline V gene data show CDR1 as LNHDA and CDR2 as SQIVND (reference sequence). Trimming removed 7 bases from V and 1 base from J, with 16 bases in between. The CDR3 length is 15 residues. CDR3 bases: TGTGCCAGTACGTTCAGCGGGGGCTTTAACTATGGCTACACCTTC. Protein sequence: CASTFSGGFNYGYTF.